These 28 T cell receptor beta chains originate from one sample sequenced in a study of blood T cell repertoires in COVID-19. Sequencing used immunoSEQ multiplex PCR; TCRdb keeps in-frame clones, though not all of them. The sample lists 190,000 or so clones, 80% to 90% seen once, with 12% in the top ten. Sequenced sample: PBMCs or T cells enriched from blood (not recorded which). These TCRs come from a man aged 40-49 years who had recovered from COVID-19.

Of note for this clone: Other DNA sequences from this sample encode an identical CDR3 as well. The chain links TRBV25-1 to TRBJ2-3; possibly TRBD1 for D (6 bases). There are 12 residues in the CDR3. Germline CDR1 reads MGHDK; CDR2 reads SYGVNS. V was clipped by 7 bases and J by 1 base, with 6 bases between them. The CDR3, as DNA: TGTGCCAGCAACAGGGGCACAGATACGCAGTATTTT. Translated: CASNRGTDTQYF. Full variable domain (missing parts from reference TRBV25-1 and TRBJ2-3): EADIYQTPRYLVIGTGKKITLECSQTMGHDKMYWYQQDPGMELHLIHYSYGVNSTEKGDLSSESTVSRIRTEHFPLTLESARPSHTSQYLCASNRGTDTQYFGPGTRLTVL.

The gene calls are TRBV13 and TRBJ1-5; TRBD1 matches 11 bases. Looked up from germline, CDR1 is PRHDT and CDR2 is FYEKMQ (reference sequence). The CDR3 sequence is 16 residues long. V shed 4 bases and J 3 bases; nucleotides not matched to a gene: 5. Here the CDR3 DNA reads TGTGCCAGCAGCTCAAGGACAGGGGGCCTCAATCAGCCCCAGCATTTT. This sequence encodes CASSSRTGGLNQPQHF.

The chain has TRBV24-1 and TRBJ2-1; TRBD2 aligns across 8 bases. CDR3 size: 14 residues. V lost 4 bases to trimming and J lost 8 bases; unmatched junction nucleotides: 6. Germline V lookup: CDR1 KGHDR, CDR2 SFDVKD. CDR3 in amino acids: CATSENGRAYEQFF. The CDR3 region has the DNA TGTGCCACCAGTGAAAACGGGAGGGCCTATGAGCAGTTCTTC.

The chain links TRBV11-2 to TRBJ1-6; the D gene is possibly TRBD1 (6 bases). Germline values: CDR1 SGHAT, CDR2 FQNNGV. Trimming shortened V by 4 bases and J by 6 bases, and 19 bases separated the two germline ends. The CDR3 is made up of 17 amino acids. CDR3 sequence reads: CASSSRRGARANSPLHF. The CDR3, as DNA: TGTGCCAGCAGCTCCCGGCGGGGGGCGAGAGCTAATTCACCCCTCCACTTT.

The J gene is TRBJ2-7, the V gene TRBV7-6; 15 bases fit TRBD2. Unmatched junction bases numbered 8, after V lost 5 bases and J lost 0 bases. Germline CDR1 reads SGHVS; CDR2 reads FNYEAQ. CDR3 size: 18 residues. This CDR3 reads CASSGGTSGRPYSYEQYF. The CDR3 nucleotides are TGTGCCAGCAGCGGGGGGACTAGCGGGAGGCCTTACTCCTACGAGCAGTACTTC.

The rearrangement joins TRBV19 to TRBJ2-3, with D maybe TRBD2 (6 bases). V shed 6 bases and J shed 0 bases, with 10 bases lying between them. Germline CDR1 LNHDA, CDR2 SQIVND (reference sequence). The CDR3 contains 14 residues. The CDR3 sequence is CASREGRSTDTQYF. The CDR3 DNA reads TGTGCCAGTAGGGAGGGACGTAGCACAGATACGCAGTATTTT.

This clone came up a few times. V gene TRBV18 combines with J gene TRBJ1-1; weak D call: TRBD1 (5 bases). CDR3 size: 15 residues. The ends were cut back, 4 bases at V and 1 base at J, with 13 bases in the middle. Germline loops: CDR1 KGHSH, CDR2 LQKENI. The CDR3 nucleotides read TGTGCCAGCTCACGGGGGGAATTAGCGAACACTGAAGCTTTCTTT. It translates to CASSRGELANTEAFF.

This chain uses TRBV7-9 with TRBJ2-7, with 7 nucleotides matching TRBD1. Germline loops: CDR1 SEHNR, CDR2 FQNEAQ (reference sequence). With V trimmed by 5 bases and J by 0 bases, 4 bases remained unmatched. The CDR3 has 14 residues. The CDR3 region has the DNA TGTGCCAGCAGCCTGGACAGGAGCTCCTACGAGCAGTACGTC. Translation: CASSLDRSSYEQYV.

The chain is built from TRBV28 and TRBJ1-1; D not certain. The CDR3 length is 12 residues. Per germline, CDR1 MDHEN and CDR2 SYDVKM. The V gene lost 5 bases and the J gene lost 0 bases, with 4 bases spanning the gap. CDR3 amino acids: CASSTMNTEAFF. The CDR3 coding sequence is TGTGCCAGCAGTACTATGAACACTGAAGCTTTCTTT.

The V gene is TRBV7-9, the J gene TRBJ2-7; D might be TRBD2 (6 bases). V dropped 7 bases and J dropped 1 base, with 17 bases sitting between them. The V gene's germline CDR1 is SEHNR and CDR2 FQNEAQ (reference sequence). This CDR3 spans 15 amino acids. This CDR3 reads CASNLGVAASYEQYF. For the CDR3, the DNA is TGTGCCAGCAACCTAGGGGTAGCGGCTTCCTACGAGCAGTACTTC.

The V call is TRBV5-4, the J call TRBJ2-1; possible D gene TRBD1, 6 bases. The V end lost 0 bases, the J end lost 2 bases, and 15 bases lay between the germline ends. Germline CDR1 reads SGHNT; CDR2 reads YYREEE (reference sequence). The CDR3 has 17 amino acids. The CDR3 loop reads CASSLVVGAEAYNEQFF. The CDR3 nucleotides read TGTGCCAGCAGCTTGGTAGTGGGGGCCGAAGCCTACAATGAGCAGTTCTTC.

This chain uses TRBV7-6 with TRBJ2-3; the match to TRBD2 covers 10 bases. Trimming cost V 5 bases and J 3 bases; bases outside gene matches: 14. The germline gives CDR1 SGHVS, CDR2 FNYEAQ. This CDR3 contains 18 residues. The CDR3 sequence is CASSPLEWGGLATDTQYF. The CDR3 bases are TGTGCCAGCAGCCCCCTAGAGTGGGGGGGACTAGCGACAGATACGCAGTATTTT.

The chain links TRBV4-1 to TRBJ1-5, with D possibly being TRBD1 (5 bases). The V gene's germline CDR1 is MGHRA and CDR2 YSYEKL. V was cut by 8 bases and J by 2 bases, with 10 bases left in between. The CDR3 loop spans 13 amino acids. The CDR3, as DNA: TGCGCCAGCCATTGGGGGGGCAATCAGCCCCAGCATTTT. Translation gives CASHWGGNQPQHF.

J is TRBJ1-3 and V is TRBV6-5; D is unresolved. Trimming removed 9 bases at V and 2 bases at J, with 17 bases between. CDR1 is MNHEY, CDR2 SVGAGI, per germline. The length of the CDR3 is 15 residues. The CDR3 DNA is TGTGCCAGGGGGAGAGGGCAATTAGCTGGAAACACCATATATTTT. Encoded protein: CARGRGQLAGNTIYF.

The chain joins TRBV19 to TRBJ2-7; the match to TRBD1 covers 8 bases. Germline lookup yields CDR1 LNHDA and CDR2 SQIVND (reference sequence). V was clipped by 1 base and J by 2 bases; unmatched bases: 4. CDR3 length: 15 residues. The DNA for the CDR3 is TGTGCCAGTAGTATAGCGGGACAGGACCCCTACGAGCAGTACTTC. Its translation: CASSIAGQDPYEQYF.

This chain joins TRBV5-1 and TRBJ2-5; 8 bases line up with TRBD1. The CDR3 covers 15 residues. Germline assignment: CDR1 SGHRS and CDR2 YFSETQ. J was trimmed by 4 bases and V by 2 bases; bases with no gene match: 7. This chain's CDR3 is CASSFQGASGETQYF. As DNA, the CDR3 is TGCGCCAGCAGCTTTCAGGGGGCTAGTGGAGAGACCCAGTACTTC.

This chain connects TRBV7-8 to TRBJ1-1; TRBD1 agrees at 9 bases. With V trimmed by 1 base and J by 12 bases, 6 bases remained unmatched. Germline CDR1 is SGHVS and CDR2 is FQNEAQ. The CDR3 contains 13 residues. This chain's CDR3 is CASSLEGTGKTFF. In DNA form, the CDR3 reads TGTGCCAGCAGCTTAGAGGGGACAGGGAAGACTTTCTTT. Supplemented by reference TRBV7-8 and TRBJ1-1, the full variable domain reads GAGVSQSPRYKVAKRGQDVALRCDPISGHVSLFWYQQALGQGPEFLTYFQNEAQLDKSGLPSDRFFAERPEGSVSTLKIQRTQQEDSAVYLCASSLEGTGKTFFGQGTRLTVV.

The rearrangement links TRBV15 to TRBJ2-3, with 9 bases identical to TRBD2. Germline V lookup: CDR1 LNHNV, CDR2 YYDKDF (reference sequence). CDR3 length: 15 residues. The ends lost 8 bases at V and 4 bases at J; junction bases unmatched: 10. The chain's CDR3 is CATQASGAVPDTQYF. DNA of the CDR3: TGTGCCACCCAAGCTAGCGGGGCGGTCCCAGATACGCAGTATTTT.

The J gene is TRBJ2-7, the V gene TRBV5-1; 8 nucleotides agree with TRBD2. The V and J ends lost 4 bases and 4 bases, in that order; junction bases with no gene match: 16. The CDR3 is 17 amino acids. The V gene's germline CDR1 is SGHRS and CDR2 YFSETQ. The CDR3 protein is CASSPNYGGEEGYEQYF. The CDR3 DNA reads as TGCGCCAGCAGCCCTAACTACGGGGGGGAGGAGGGATACGAGCAGTACTTC.

This clone was recorded only once. The rearrangement uses TRBV5-5 and TRBJ2-1; perhaps TRBD1 as D (6 bases). CDR1 and CDR2 from the germline V gene are SGHKS and YYEKEE (reference sequence). Between the trimmed V and J ends, which lost 0 bases and 5 bases, there was a span of 21 bases. The CDR3 covers 18 residues. DNA of the CDR3: TGTGCCAGCAGCTTGGTATTTGCAGGGGATAAGTTGGACAATGAGCAGTTCTTC. Amino acids: CASSLVFAGDKLDNEQFF.

This clone was detected once. V and J are TRBV5-8 and TRBJ2-7, with TRBD1 matching 7 bases. The germline V gene encodes CDR1 SGHTS and CDR2 YDEGEE. The junction had 9 bases not matched to a gene; V was cut back by 4 bases and J by 2 bases. The CDR3 runs to 15 residues. CDR3 amino acids: CASSRQSTGTYEQYF. CDR3 nucleotide sequence: TGTGCCAGCAGCCGTCAATCGACAGGGACCTACGAGCAGTACTTC.

The genes are TRBV6-5 and TRBJ2-2, with 9 nucleotides matching TRBD1. After removal of 6 bases from V and 6 bases from J, the junction contained 8 bases not matched to a gene. The CDR3 loop spans 15 amino acids. Looked up from germline, CDR1 is MNHEY and CDR2 is SVGAGI. In DNA form, the CDR3 reads TGTGCCAGCAGAAACAGGGGGCGATATGCCGGGGAGCTGTTTTTT. Its translation is CASRNRGRYAGELFF.

The chain has TRBV28 and TRBJ1-2, with TRBD1 matching over 7 bases. The CDR3 has 16 residues. CDR1 and CDR2 (germline): MDHEN, SYDVKM. With V trimmed by 6 bases and J by 5 bases, 15 bases remained unmatched. The CDR3 nucleotides read TGTGCCAGCAGCCAACAGGGGACAATTCGGTCATATGGCTACACCTTC. This translates into CASSQQGTIRSYGYTF.

The rearrangement joins TRBV5-5 to TRBJ2-3; 11 bases are a match to TRBD2. Germline lookup yields CDR1 SGHKS and CDR2 YYEKEE (reference sequence). CDR3 length: 15 amino acids. With 5 bases clipped from V and 7 bases from J, the junction kept 9 bases outside the gene matches. CDR3 protein: CASSHPGLAAYTQYF. Here the CDR3 DNA reads TGTGCCAGCAGTCATCCGGGACTAGCGGCTTATACGCAGTATTTT.

This clone occurred a few times. This chain uses TRBV18 with TRBJ2-3, with TRBD2 matching over 8 bases. Trimming cost V 3 bases and J 5 bases; bases outside gene matches: 4. In germline, CDR1 is KGHSH, CDR2 LQKENI. The CDR3 is 14 amino acids. The DNA of the CDR3 is TGTGCCAGCTCACCCGGACTAGCCCAAGATACGCAGTATTTT. Its protein product is CASSPGLAQDTQYF.

This chain joins TRBV18 and TRBJ1-2; a weak D match, TRBD1 (5 bases). Looked up from germline, CDR1 is KGHSH and CDR2 is LQKENI. V was clipped by 3 bases and J by 11 bases, with 19 bases between them. CDR3 size: 14 residues. The DNA of the CDR3 is TGTGCCAGCTCACCGATGGAACAGGTCGGGGGATACACCTTC. Its translation: CASSPMEQVGGYTF.

This sequence joins TRBV7-9 and TRBJ1-6; D is perhaps TRBD1 (5 bases). The length of the CDR3 is 17 residues. The germline V and J ends were trimmed by 2 bases and 8 bases, with 19 bases remaining between them. CDR1 and CDR2 from the germline V gene are SEHNR and FQNEAQ (reference sequence). CDR3 DNA: TGTGCCAGCAGCTTAACAGCCGGGGGGGGTGTATATTCACCCCTCCACTTT. Translated: CASSLTAGGGVYSPLHF.

The J gene is TRBJ1-2, the V gene TRBV3-1 (or the pseudogene TRBV3-2); the D gene is possibly TRBD1 (6 bases). In germline, CDR1 is LGHDT, CDR2 YNNKEL (reference sequence). V was clipped by 4 bases and J by 6 bases, with 15 bases between them. The CDR3 sequence is 14 residues long. CDR3 sequence (DNA): TGTGCCAGCAGCCCAAATGGGGGCAGCCATGGCTACACCTTC. This encodes CASSPNGGSHGYTF.